This T cell receptor beta chain was profiled in a study of T cells in Graves' hyperthyroidism and ophthalmopathy. Researchers took RNA transcripts and amplified the TCR beta CDR3 regions from them. The HTBI primer set was used in a first-round RT-PCR of the TCR CDR3. TCRdb processed the multiplex PCR reads anew with MiXCR; each CDR3 protein has one entry. The sample lists about 410,000 distinct CDR3 sequences, around 15% occurring once. This CDR3 is 13 amino acids long. Germline V gene data show CDR1 as MRHNA and CDR2 as SNTAGT. V shed 5 bases and J shed 7 bases, with 12 bases lying between them. Study observations and caveats: A model of 13 V-J pairs discriminated ophthalmopathy from stable hyperthyroidism. The model anticipated ophthalmopathy a median around six months pre-onset. The blood repertoire included most of the expanded thyroid clonotypes above 0.001.

This clonotype was counted many times. Antigen specificity is unknown. The rearrangement links TRBV6-4 to TRBJ2-1, with D hard to call. Input material: blood. The sequence was collected from a woman aged 30 to 39 with Graves' ophthalmopathy. In DNA, the CDR3 is TGTGCCAGCAGTCTCACTAAGGCAAATGAGCAGTTCTTC. Translated, it gives CASSLTKANEQFF.